These 25 T cell receptor beta chains originate from one sample sequenced in a study of regulatory T cells in long-lasting Graves disease. Indicated time point: newly diagnosed GD, antithyroid drugs for less than 3 months. Extracted RNA from PBMCs served as the source of the TCR library. To make TCR beta libraries, researchers used iRepertoire HTBI primers and Arm-PCR of CDR3 regions. MiXCR, run by TCRdb on the multiplex PCR reads, gives a single entry per CDR3 protein. The sample gives more than 300,000 distinct CDR3 sequences, roughly 15% of which show up once; over 20% is in the top ten. Sequences were derived from peripheral blood mononuclear cells (PBMCs), sampled at new diagnosis, from a patient treated with antithyroid drugs. The receptors stem from a female donor with Graves disease.

This clonotype was counted ten times or more. One end of the junction is discordant with germline, which a read error may explain. The chain couples TRBV5-1 to TRBJ1-1; D might be TRBD1 (6 bases). CDR1 and CDR2 (germline): SGHRS, YFSETQ. This CDR3 comprises 15 residues. CDR3 nucleotide sequence: TGCGCCAGCAGCGAGTTTGGGGGGCTGAATACTGAAGCTTTCTTT. It yields the protein CASSEFGGLNTEAFF. The full variable domain, completed using reference TRBV5-1 and TRBJ1-1, is KAGVTQTPRYLIKTRGQQVTLSCSPISGHRSVSWYQQTPGQGLQFLFEYFSETQRNKGNFPGRFSGRQFSNSRSEMNVSTLELGDSALYLCASSEFGGLNTEAFFGQGTRLTVV.

V and J are TRBV7-8 and TRBJ2-1; 9 nucleotides match TRBD2. V shed 2 bases and J 6 bases; nucleotides not matched to a gene: 8. Germline CDR1 SGHVS, CDR2 FQNEAQ. The CDR3 runs to 16 residues. CDR3 nucleotide sequence: TGTGCCAGCAGCTTATTCGGTATTAGCGGGAGCAATGAGCAGTTCTTC. It encodes CASSLFGISGSNEQFF.

This clonotype came up many times. The chain links TRBV29-1 to TRBJ1-2; 7 nucleotides match TRBD1. The CDR3 loop spans 12 amino acids. The V and J ends lost 4 bases and 6 bases, in that order; junction bases with no gene match: 5. Germline assignment: CDR1 SQVTM and CDR2 ANQGSEA. CDR3 bases: TGCAGCGTTGTGAGGGACAGCGATGGCTACACCTTC. Translation gives CSVVRDSDGYTF.

The table lists this clonotype with a few counts. The chain couples TRBV12-5 to TRBJ2-1; 7 nucleotides line up with TRBD1. This CDR3 spans 16 amino acids. Losses at the gene ends were 4 bases for V and 2 bases for J; bases not matched to a gene: 8. Per germline, CDR1 LGHNT and CDR2 FRNRAP. The CDR3 bases are TGTGCTAGTGGTTCTTCCGGGACAGCCACCTACAATGAGCAGTTCTTC. Amino acids: CASGSSGTATYNEQFF. Full variable domain (rest looked up from reference TRBV12-5 and TRBJ2-1): DARVTQTPRHKVTEMGQEVTMRCQPILGHNTVFWYRQTMMQGLELLAYFRNRAPLDDSGMPKDRFSAEMPDATLATLKIQPSEPRDSAVYFCASGSSGTATYNEQFFGPGTRLTVL.

V gene TRBV18 combines with J gene TRBJ2-1, with a possible D match to TRBD1 (5 bases). Germline lookup yields CDR1 KGHSH and CDR2 LQKENI. This CDR3 comprises 15 residues. The ends were cut back, 8 bases at V and 5 bases at J, with 19 bases in the middle. This chain's CDR3 is CASTGQGVKNNEQFF. The CDR3 DNA sequence: TGTGCCAGCACCGGACAAGGAGTAAAGAACAATGAGCAGTTCTTC.

This clonotype has just a few counts. This chain connects TRBV3-1 to TRBJ1-6, with TRBD1 identical over 8 bases. The germline CDR1 and CDR2 sequences are LGHDT and YNNKEL (reference sequence). With V trimmed by 1 base and J by 7 bases, 9 bases remained unmatched. The CDR3 is 17 residues long. The CDR3 sequence is CASSQVSRTGWNSPLHF. The DNA for the CDR3 is TGTGCCAGCAGCCAAGTTAGCCGGACAGGGTGGAATTCACCCCTCCACTTT.

This clonotype turned up a few times. This chain uses TRBV4-1 with TRBJ2-7, with 10 bases aligning to TRBD1. The ends lost 4 bases at V and 3 bases at J; junction bases unmatched: 3. This CDR3 has 14 amino acids. Germline CDR1 and CDR2: MGHRA and YSYEKL. The CDR3 here is CASSLRTGGYEQYF. CDR3 in DNA: TGCGCCAGCAGCCTAAGGACAGGGGGCTACGAGCAGTACTTC.

This clonotype showed up many times. The rearrangement uses TRBV20-1 and TRBJ2-3, with 7 nucleotides matching TRBD2. The CDR3 sequence is 14 residues long. Per the germline V gene, CDR1 is DFQATT and CDR2 is SNEGSKA (reference sequence). J gave up 8 bases and V 3 bases, and 11 bases lay outside the gene matches. The CDR3 sequence: CSASLAEGAITQYF. The CDR3 region has the DNA TGCAGTGCTAGCCTAGCGGAGGGCGCTATTACGCAGTATTTT.

This clonotype has ten or more counts. The chain is built from TRBV20-1 and TRBJ1-2, with D hard to call. Germline assignment: CDR1 DFQATT and CDR2 SNEGSKA (reference sequence). The V end was cut by 3 bases, the J end by 1 base, with 9 bases between. The CDR3 extends over 13 amino acids. CDR3 in amino acids: CSARTEDNYGYTF. The CDR3 coding sequence is TGCAGTGCTAGGACGGAAGATAACTATGGCTACACCTTC.

On this clonotype itself: A much bigger clone sits one base away, suggesting this may be a read error. The genes are TRBV5-1 and TRBJ2-3; tentative D call: TRBD1 (6 bases). Germline values: CDR1 SGHRS, CDR2 YFSETQ. Trimming took off 6 bases at V and 3 bases at J, with 17 bases between the two ends. The CDR3 extends over 15 amino acids. Here the CDR3 reads CASNLQGQKTDTQYF. The CDR3 DNA is TGCGCCAGCAACTTACAGGGCCAAAAGACAGATACGCAGTATTTT.

This clonotype has at least ten counts. The rearrangement uses TRBV27 and TRBJ2-7, with D possibly being TRBD1 or TRBD2 (6 bases each). V gave up 2 bases and J gave up 6 bases, with 17 bases separating them. The CDR3 sequence is 15 residues long. Germline V gene sequence: CDR1 MNHEY, CDR2 SMNVEV (reference sequence). The CDR3 nucleotides read TGTGCCAGCAGTTTAGGAGGGACATCTCCTATCGAGCAGTACTTC. Its translation is CASSLGGTSPIEQYF.

This clonotype was observed many times. The chain has TRBV2 and TRBJ2-7; no reliable D call. The CDR3 length is 12 residues. With 3 bases removed from V and 4 bases from J, the gap between germline ends came to 7 bases. Germline V gene sequence: CDR1 SNHLY, CDR2 FYNNEI. CDR3 DNA sequence: TGTGCCAGCAGTGATAAAGGGTACGAGCAGTACTTC. Translating gives CASSDKGYEQYF.

This clonotype was seen at least ten times. The gene calls are TRBV5-4 and TRBJ2-1; TRBD1 agrees at 11 bases. Germline assignment: CDR1 SGHNT and CDR2 YYREEE (reference sequence). Germline trimming cut 3 bases from V and 1 base from J; bases unmatched to any gene: 0. This CDR3 is built from 15 residues. CDR3 nucleotides: TGTGCCAGCAGCTGGGACAGGGGGTCCTACAATGAGCAGTTCTTC. This gives the protein CASSWDRGSYNEQFF.

As concerns this clonotype: The junction departs from the called germline gene at one end, perhaps through a read error. The rearrangement uses TRBV27 and TRBJ1-1, with 8 bases aligning to TRBD1. CDR3 length: 12 amino acids. Germline V gene lookup returns CDR1 MNHEY and CDR2 SMNVEV (reference sequence). Written as DNA, the CDR3 is TGTGCCAACGGACAGGGTGGCACTGAAGCCTTCTTT. It encodes CANGQGGTEAFF.

This clonotype occurred many times. The chain employs TRBV11-2 and TRBJ2-3; 7 positions match TRBD2. With V trimmed by 2 bases and J by 1 base, 12 bases remained unmatched. The length of the CDR3 is 18 residues. CDR1 SGHAT and CDR2 FQNNGV come from the germline V gene. The CDR3 loop is CASSLRASGTGGTDTQYF. DNA of the CDR3: TGTGCCAGCAGCTTAAGGGCTAGCGGCACTGGAGGCACAGATACGCAGTATTTT.

There are many counts of this clonotype. The V call is TRBV12-3 or TRBV12-4, the J call TRBJ2-1, with 9 bases aligning to TRBD1. The CDR3 is 15 residues long. Trimming cost V 6 bases and J 8 bases; bases outside gene matches: 11. CDR3 nucleotide sequence: TGTGCCAGCAGACTCCCGGGACAGGGATTCGATGAGCAGTTCTTC. This encodes CASRLPGQGFDEQFF.

This clonotype was seen ten or more times. The chain is built from TRBV9 and TRBJ1-1, with D perhaps TRBD1 (6 bases). There are 17 residues in the CDR3. Germline values: CDR1 SGDLS, CDR2 YYNGEE. Trimming shortened V by 3 bases and J by 3 bases, and 21 bases separated the two germline ends. CDR3: CASSATFDRRRDTEAFF. In DNA form, the CDR3 reads TGTGCCAGCAGCGCCACCTTCGACAGGAGGAGGGACACTGAAGCTTTCTTT.

The rearrangement joins TRBV9 to TRBJ1-6; D is ambiguous. V dropped 3 bases and J dropped 4 bases, with 17 bases sitting between them. The CDR3 covers 17 residues. CDR1 SGDLS and CDR2 YYNGEE come from the germline V gene. For the CDR3, the DNA is TGTGCCAGCAGCGCCCTCAGTCTACCCCTGTATAATTCACCCCTCCACTTT. This encodes CASSALSLPLYNSPLHF.

This clonotype has at least ten counts. This chain joins TRBV5-1 and TRBJ1-2, with 9 bases identical to TRBD1. Looked up from germline, CDR1 is SGHRS and CDR2 is YFSETQ. There are 12 residues in the CDR3. After removal of 6 bases from V and 4 bases from J, the junction contained 1 base not matched to a gene. CDR3 DNA: TGCGCCAGCATGGGACAGGGCTATGGCTACACCTTC. Protein: CASMGQGYGYTF. The whole variable domain, filled in from reference TRBV5-1 and TRBJ1-2, reads KAGVTQTPRYLIKTRGQQVTLSCSPISGHRSVSWYQQTPGQGLQFLFEYFSETQRNKGNFPGRFSGRQFSNSRSEMNVSTLELGDSALYLCASMGQGYGYTFGSGTRLTVV.

This clonotype has ten or more counts. The chain couples TRBV5-1 to TRBJ2-2; tentatively, D is TRBD1 or TRBD2 (6 bases each). This CDR3 is built from 15 residues. Germline loops: CDR1 SGHRS, CDR2 YFSETQ. The V and J ends lost 4 bases and 1 base respectively, with 11 bases between them. CDR3 sequence reads: CASSRGGLNTGELFF. The CDR3 DNA follows: TGCGCCAGCAGCCGAGGGGGGTTGAACACCGGGGAGCTGTTTTTT.

V is TRBV6-2 or TRBV6-3 and J is TRBJ1-2; D ambiguous. The V and J ends lost 4 bases and 0 bases respectively, with 12 bases between them. Germline CDR1 MNHEY, CDR2 SVGEGT. The CDR3 length is 15 residues. The CDR3: CASSSPGHTNYGYTF. The CDR3 DNA follows: TGTGCCAGCAGTTCTCCGGGCCATACTAACTATGGCTACACCTTC.

On this clonotype: At one of its ends the junction is not consistent with the germline gene, which may arise from a read error. This chain connects TRBV6-2 or TRBV6-3 to TRBJ2-7; TRBD1 matches 10 bases. The germline CDR1 and CDR2 sequences are MNHEY and SVGEGT. The CDR3 covers 15 residues. DNA of the CDR3: TGTACCAGCAGCCGAGGACAGGGGGGACGTCACGAGCAGTACTTC. It codes for CTSSRGQGGRHEQYF.

On this clonotype: This may arise from a read error, as a much more abundant clone is one base away. The genes are TRBV12-3 or TRBV12-4 and TRBJ2-5; no reliable D call. The end of the DNA aligns better with TRBJ2-1, so the J call may be wrong. The CDR3 contains 13 residues. In DNA form, the CDR3 reads TGTGCCAGCAGCCTCATAACGAGAGGTGAGCAGTTCTTC. It yields the protein CASSLITRGEQFF.

This clonotype has a count of ten or more. The J gene is TRBJ2-1, the V gene TRBV12-5; no reliable D call. The ends were cut back, 0 bases at V and 15 bases at J, with 12 bases in the middle. This CDR3 spans 12 amino acids. Germline lookup yields CDR1 LGHNT and CDR2 FRNRAP. CDR3 sequence: CASGLVRRHLFF. In DNA, the CDR3 is TGTGCTAGTGGTTTGGTACGTAGACACCTGTTCTTC.

The sample holds many counts of this clonotype. The V and J genes are TRBV27 and TRBJ1-2; D might be TRBD1 (6 bases). Germline V gene data show CDR1 as MNHEY and CDR2 as SMNVEV (reference sequence). V was cut by 4 bases and J by 4 bases, with 13 bases left in between. The CDR3 loop spans 14 amino acids. The chain's CDR3 is CASSSYRDGYGYTF. CDR3 nucleotides: TGTGCCAGCAGTTCCTACAGGGATGGCTATGGCTACACCTTC.